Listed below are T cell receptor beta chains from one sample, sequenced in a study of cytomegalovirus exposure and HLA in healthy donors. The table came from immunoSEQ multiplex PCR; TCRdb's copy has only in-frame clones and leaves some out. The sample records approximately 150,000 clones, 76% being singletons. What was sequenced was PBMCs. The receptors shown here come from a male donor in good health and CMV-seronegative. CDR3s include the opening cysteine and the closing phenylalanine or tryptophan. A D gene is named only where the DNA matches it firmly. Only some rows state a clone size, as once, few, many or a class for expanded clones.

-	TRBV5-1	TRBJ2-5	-	TGCGCCAGCAGCCCAGCAGGGGATTCGGAGACCCAGTACTTC	CASSPAGDSETQYF
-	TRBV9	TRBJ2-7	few	TGTGCCAGCAGCGTAGGGCACACTCGGGGCTACGAGCAGTACTTC	CASSVGHTRGYEQYF
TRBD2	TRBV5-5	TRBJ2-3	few	TGTGCCAGCAGCTTGGGGACTAGCGGGAGAAGGGCAGATACGCAGTATTTT	CASSLGTSGRRADTQYF
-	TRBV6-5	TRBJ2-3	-	TGTGCCAGCAGAGGTAGCTTTAGCACAGATACGCAGTATTTT	CASRGSFSTDTQYF
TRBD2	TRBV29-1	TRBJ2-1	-	TGCAGCTCCCTAGCGGGAGGCCATTTGACTGAGCAGTTCTTC	CSSLAGGHLTEQFF
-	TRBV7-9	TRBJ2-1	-	TGTGCCAGCAGCTTAGCATGGGTCGGGAGAGGATACAATGAGCAGTTCTTC	CASSLAWVGRGYNEQFF
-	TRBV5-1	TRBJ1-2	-	TGCGCCAGCAGCTTGGAAGCGGGCGGAGATGGCTACACCTTC	CASSLEAGGDGYTF
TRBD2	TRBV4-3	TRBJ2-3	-	TGCGCCAGCAGCTACTCTAGCGGGACGCAGTATTTT	CASSYSSGTQYF
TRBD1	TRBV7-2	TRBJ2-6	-	TGTGCCAGCAGCCGCACGGGGACAGGAGGGATGGGGGGGGCCAACGTCCTGACTTTC	CASSRTGTGGMGGANVLTF
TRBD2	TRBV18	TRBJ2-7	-	TGTGCCAGCTCACCACGGACTAGCGGGGGGCCTAGCTCCTACGAGCAGTACTTC	CASSPRTSGGPSSYEQYF
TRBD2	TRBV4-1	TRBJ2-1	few	TGCGCCGGTCGGGGGGTCTCGGGTCATGAGCAGTTCTTC	CAGRGVSGHEQFF
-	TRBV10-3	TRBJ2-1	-	TGTGCCATCAGAAACCAGGAAGTGGCTCCGGCTGAGCAGTTCTTC	CAIRNQEVAPAEQFF
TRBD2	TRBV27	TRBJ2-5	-	TGTGCCAGCAGTTTATCTAGCGGGAGCCAAGAGACCCAGTACTTC	CASSLSSGSQETQYF
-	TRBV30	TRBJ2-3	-	TGTGCCTGCTGGGGCTCCGGGTACTCAAAGTATTTT	CACWGSGYSKYF
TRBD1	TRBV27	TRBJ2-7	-	TGTGCCAGCAGTGAGACAGGGTACCACGAGCAGTACTTC	CASSETGYHEQYF
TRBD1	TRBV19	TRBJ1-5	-	TGTGCCAGTAGTATGGACAGGGGAGTCAATCAGCCCCAGCATTTT	CASSMDRGVNQPQHF
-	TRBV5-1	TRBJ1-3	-	TGCGCCAGCAGCGCCACGACTAATACTGGAAACACCATATATTTT	CASSATTNTGNTIYF
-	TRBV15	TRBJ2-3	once	TGTGCCACCAGCACCCCCACGGTAGGGGCGGGGTTCACAGATACGCAGTATTTT	CATSTPTVGAGFTDTQYF